The TCR beta chain under discussion was sequenced for a study of blood T cell repertoires in COVID-19. Study summary: Researchers got acute and convalescent COVID-19 samples from the United States, Italy and Spain. T cells, B-cell-depleted T cells, or PBMCs provided the cDNA or gDNA that served as material.

This CDR3 comprises 15 residues. Trimming at V came to 6 bases and at J to 3 bases, leaving 7 bases not matched to a gene. The germline gives CDR1 MNHNY, CDR2 SVGAGI (reference sequence). Method: immunoSEQ multiplex PCR; TCRdb's copy keeps in-frame clones and lacks some. The sample records approximately 150,000 clones, roughly 84% being singletons. Sequenced sample: peripheral blood. V gene TRBV6-6 combines with J gene TRBJ2-2, with 7 nucleotides matching TRBD1. The sequence came from a human donor in a cohort sampled during active COVID-19. For the CDR3, the DNA is TGTGCCAGCAGATGGACAGGAAGGGACACCGGGGAGCTGTTTTTT. Amino acid sequence: CASRWTGRDTGELFF.